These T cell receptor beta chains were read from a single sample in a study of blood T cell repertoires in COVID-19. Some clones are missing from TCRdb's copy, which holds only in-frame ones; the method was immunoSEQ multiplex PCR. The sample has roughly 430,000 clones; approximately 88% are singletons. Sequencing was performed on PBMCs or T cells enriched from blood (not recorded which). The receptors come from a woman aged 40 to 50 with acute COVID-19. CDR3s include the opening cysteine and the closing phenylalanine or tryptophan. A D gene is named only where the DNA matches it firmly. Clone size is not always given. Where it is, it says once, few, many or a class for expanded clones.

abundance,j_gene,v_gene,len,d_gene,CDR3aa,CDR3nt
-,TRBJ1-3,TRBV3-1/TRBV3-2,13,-,CASSQAGGGTIYF,TGTGCCAGCAGCCAAGCGGGGGGCGGCACCATATATTTT
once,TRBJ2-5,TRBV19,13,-,CASSMELAETQYF,TGTGCCAGTAGTATGGAGCTAGCGGAGACCCAGTACTTC
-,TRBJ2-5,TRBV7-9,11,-,CASSSGETQYF,TGTGCCAGCAGCTCAGGAGAGACCCAGTACTTC
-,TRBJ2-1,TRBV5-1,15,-,CASSFSRDTYNEQFF,TGCGCCAGCAGCTTTAGCAGGGACACCTACAATGAGCAGTTCTTC
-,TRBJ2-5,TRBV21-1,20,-,CASSSRVGIAGGPWQETQYF,TGTGCCAGCAGCTCCCGGGTTGGGATAGCGGGGGGGCCTTGGCAAGAGACCCAGTACTTC
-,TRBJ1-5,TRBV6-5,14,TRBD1,CASSLGQGYQPQHF,TGTGCCAGCAGCTTAGGACAGGGATATCAGCCCCAGCATTTT
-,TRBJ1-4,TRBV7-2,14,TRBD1,CASSSGTGNEKLFF,TGTGCCAGCAGCTCCGGGACAGGGAATGAAAAACTGTTTTTT
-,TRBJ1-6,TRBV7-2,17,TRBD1,CASSLEAAGGGNSPLHF,TGTGCCAGCAGCTTAGAGGCAGCAGGGGGCGGAAATTCACCCCTCCACTTT
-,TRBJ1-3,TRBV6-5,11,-,CASKHGNTIYF,TGTGCGAGCAAGCATGGAAACACCATATATTTT
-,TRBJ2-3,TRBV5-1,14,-,CASSLEGTPDTQYF,TGCGCCAGCAGCTTGGAGGGGACTCCAGATACGCAGTATTTT
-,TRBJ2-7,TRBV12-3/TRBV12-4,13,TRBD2,CASSFGGVYEQYF,TGTGCCAGCAGTTTTGGGGGGGTGTACGAGCAGTACTTC
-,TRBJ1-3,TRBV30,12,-,CAWGHLGGTIYF,TGTGCCTGGGGTCATTTAGGCGGGACCATATATTTT
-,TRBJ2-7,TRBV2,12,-,CASSPTNYEQYF,TGTGCCAGCAGTCCCACAAACTACGAGCAGTACTTC
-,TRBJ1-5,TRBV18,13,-,CASSPEQNQPQHF,TGTGCCAGCTCACCAGAACAAAATCAGCCCCAGCATTTT
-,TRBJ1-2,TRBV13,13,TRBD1,CASSQGQGFGYTF,TGTGCCAGCAGCCAGGGACAGGGATTTGGCTACACCTTC
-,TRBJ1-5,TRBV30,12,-,CAWSVAGQPQHF,TGTGCCTGGAGTGTGGCGGGACAGCCCCAGCATTTT
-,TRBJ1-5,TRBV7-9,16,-,CASSLGSGDHNQPQHF,TGTGCCAGCAGCTTAGGGTCAGGGGATCACAATCAGCCCCAGCATTTT
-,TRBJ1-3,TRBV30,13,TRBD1,CAWRQGPGNTIYF,TGTGCCTGGAGACAGGGGCCAGGAAACACCATATATTTT
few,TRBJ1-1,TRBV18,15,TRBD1,CASSPRGDRGTEAFF,TGTGCCAGCTCACCACGTGGGGACAGGGGAACTGAAGCTTTCTTT
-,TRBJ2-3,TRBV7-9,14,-,CASSFTRSTDTQYF,TGTGCCAGCAGCTTCACTAGATCCACAGATACGCAGTATTTT
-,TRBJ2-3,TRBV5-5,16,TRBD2,CASSWGLAGGLDTQYF,TGTGCCAGCAGCTGGGGACTAGCGGGGGGGCTGGATACGCAGTATTTT
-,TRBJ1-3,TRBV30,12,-,CAWSPAGNTIYF,TGTGCCTGGAGTCCTGCGGGAAACACCATATATTTT
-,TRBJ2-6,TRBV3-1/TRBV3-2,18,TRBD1,CASSQGGQGVPGANVLTF,TGTGCCAGCAGCCAAGGGGGACAGGGGGTCCCTGGGGCCAACGTCCTGACTTTC
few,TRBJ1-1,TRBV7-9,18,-,CASSLGRQATTLNTEAFF,TGTGCCAGCTCCCTGGGACGACAGGCCACAACATTGAACACTGAAGCTTTCTTT
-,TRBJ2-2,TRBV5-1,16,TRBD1,CASSPGDRGHTGELFF,TGCGCCAGCAGCCCCGGGGACAGGGGGCACACCGGGGAGCTGTTTTTT
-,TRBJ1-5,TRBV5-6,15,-,CASSFRGRSNQPQHF,TGTGCCAGCAGCTTTAGGGGTAGAAGCAATCAGCCCCAGCATTTT
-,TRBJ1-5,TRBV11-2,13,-,CASSPDVAKPQHF,TGTGCCAGCAGCCCAGACGTAGCGAAGCCCCAGCATTTT
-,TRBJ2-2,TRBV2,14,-,CASSLRGDTGELFF,TGTGCCAGCAGCCTCAGGGGGGACACCGGGGAGCTGTTTTTT
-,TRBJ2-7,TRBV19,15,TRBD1,CASSSGQGEYYEQYF,TGTGCCAGTAGTAGTGGACAGGGGGAATACTACGAGCAGTACTTC
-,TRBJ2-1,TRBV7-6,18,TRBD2,CASSLMRAGGSGYNEQFF,TGTGCCAGCAGCTTAATGCGGGCGGGGGGGAGCGGCTACAATGAGCAGTTCTTC
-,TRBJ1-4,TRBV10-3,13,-,CAISDRIWEKLFF,TGTGCCATCAGTGACAGGATTTGGGAAAAACTGTTTTTT